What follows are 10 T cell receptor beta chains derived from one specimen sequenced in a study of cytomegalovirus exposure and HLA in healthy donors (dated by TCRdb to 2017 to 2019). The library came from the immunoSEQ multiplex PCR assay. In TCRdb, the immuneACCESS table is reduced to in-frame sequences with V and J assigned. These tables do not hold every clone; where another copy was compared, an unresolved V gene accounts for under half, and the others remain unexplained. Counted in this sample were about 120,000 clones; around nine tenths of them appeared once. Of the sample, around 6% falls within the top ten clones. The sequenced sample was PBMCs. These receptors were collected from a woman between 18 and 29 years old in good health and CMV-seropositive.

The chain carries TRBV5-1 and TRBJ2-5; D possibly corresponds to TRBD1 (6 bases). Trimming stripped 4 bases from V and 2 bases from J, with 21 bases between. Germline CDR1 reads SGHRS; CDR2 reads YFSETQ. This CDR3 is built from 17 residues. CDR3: CASSLFRGSPSQETQYF. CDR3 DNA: TGCGCCAGCAGCCTTTTCAGGGGTTCGCCCTCACAAGAGACCCAGTACTTC. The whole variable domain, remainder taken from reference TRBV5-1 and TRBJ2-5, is KAGVTQTPRYLIKTRGQQVTLSCSPISGHRSVSWYQQTPGQGLQFLFEYFSETQRNKGNFPGRFSGRQFSNSRSEMNVSTLELGDSALYLCASSLFRGSPSQETQYFGPGTRLLVL.

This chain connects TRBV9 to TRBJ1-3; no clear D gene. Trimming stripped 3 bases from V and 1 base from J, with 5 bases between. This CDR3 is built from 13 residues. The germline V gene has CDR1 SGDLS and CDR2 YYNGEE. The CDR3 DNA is TGTGCCAGCAGCGCCCTATCTGGAAACACCATATATTTT. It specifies CASSALSGNTIYF.

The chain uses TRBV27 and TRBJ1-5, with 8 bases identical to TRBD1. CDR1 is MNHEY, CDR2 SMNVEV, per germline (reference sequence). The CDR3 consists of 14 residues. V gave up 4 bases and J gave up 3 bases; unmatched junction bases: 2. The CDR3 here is CASSSDRANQPQHF. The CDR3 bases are TGTGCCAGCAGTTCGGACAGGGCCAATCAGCCCCAGCATTTT.

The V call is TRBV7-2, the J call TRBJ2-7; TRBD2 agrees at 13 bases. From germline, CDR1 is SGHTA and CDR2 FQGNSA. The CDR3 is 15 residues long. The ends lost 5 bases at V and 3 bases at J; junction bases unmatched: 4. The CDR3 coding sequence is TGTGCCAGCAGCCCCCGGACTAGCGGGAGCTACGAGCAGTACTTC. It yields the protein CASSPRTSGSYEQYF.

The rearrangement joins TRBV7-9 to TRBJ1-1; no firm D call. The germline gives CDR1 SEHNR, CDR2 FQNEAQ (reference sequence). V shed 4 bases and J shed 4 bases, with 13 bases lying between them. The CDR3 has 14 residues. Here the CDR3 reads CASSYTPERTEAFF. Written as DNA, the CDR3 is TGTGCCAGCAGCTACACCCCTGAGCGCACTGAAGCTTTCTTT.

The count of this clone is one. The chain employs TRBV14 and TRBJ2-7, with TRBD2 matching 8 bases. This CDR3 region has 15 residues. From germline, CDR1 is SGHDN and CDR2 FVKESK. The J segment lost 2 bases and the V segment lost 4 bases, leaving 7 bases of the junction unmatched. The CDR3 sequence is CASSPKAGAPYEQYF. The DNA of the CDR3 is TGTGCCAGCAGCCCAAAAGCGGGAGCCCCCTACGAGCAGTACTTC.

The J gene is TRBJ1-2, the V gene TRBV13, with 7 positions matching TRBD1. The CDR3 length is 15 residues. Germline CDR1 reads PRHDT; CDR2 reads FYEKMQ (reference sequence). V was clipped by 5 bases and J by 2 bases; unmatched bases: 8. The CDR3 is CASSRRGTVNYGYTF. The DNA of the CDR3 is TGTGCCAGCAGCAGAAGAGGGACAGTCAACTATGGCTACACCTTC.

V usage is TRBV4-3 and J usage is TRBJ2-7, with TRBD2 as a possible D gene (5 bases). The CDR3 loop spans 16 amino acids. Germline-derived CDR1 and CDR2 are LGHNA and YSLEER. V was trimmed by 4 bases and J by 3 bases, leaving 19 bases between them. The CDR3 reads CASSPAWPSSDYEQYF. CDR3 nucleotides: TGCGCCAGCAGCCCCGCCTGGCCTAGCAGCGACTACGAGCAGTACTTC.

The CDR3 nucleotides are TGTGCCAGCAGCGTCACCGGGACAGGGTTCACTGAAGCTTTCTTT. Protein product: CASSVTGTGFTEAFF. This sequence joins TRBV9 and TRBJ1-1; TRBD1 matches at 9 bases. J lost 4 bases, V lost 2 bases, and 6 bases had no gene match. Per the germline V gene, CDR1 is SGDLS and CDR2 is YYNGEE. This CDR3 region has 15 residues.

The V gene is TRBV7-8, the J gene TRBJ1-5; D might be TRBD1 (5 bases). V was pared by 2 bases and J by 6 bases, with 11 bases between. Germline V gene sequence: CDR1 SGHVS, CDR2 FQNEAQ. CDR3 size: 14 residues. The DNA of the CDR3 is TGTGCCAGCAGCTTATCAGGGTCCGGTCAGCCCCAGCATTTT. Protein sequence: CASSLSGSGQPQHF.